This TCR beta chain was recorded in a study of graft-versus-host responses after intestinal transplantation. Study context: Each of the recipients got a multivisceral, liver-intestinal, or isolated intestinal transplant.

About this clone: Its antigen is still unknown.

With 2 bases removed from V and 1 base from J, the gap between germline ends came to 2 bases. CDR3 length: 12 residues. The germline V gene has CDR1 WNHNN and CDR2 SYGVQD (reference sequence). This table comes from immunoSEQ multiplex PCR, and its TCRdb copy is limited to in-frame clones, with some not included. Of around 64,000 clones detected, approximately 94% appear once; the ten largest clones hold approximately 0.4%. The chain carries TRBV10-1 and TRBJ2-5; D is unclear. The clonotype originates from a human donor who was the organ donor for an intestinal transplant. The specimen was unstimulated CD4+ T cells sorted from spleen or lymph node cells, collected before transplant. CDR3 bases: TGCGCCAGCAGTGAGAGCCAAGAGACCCAGTACTTC. Translating it yields CASSESQETQYF.